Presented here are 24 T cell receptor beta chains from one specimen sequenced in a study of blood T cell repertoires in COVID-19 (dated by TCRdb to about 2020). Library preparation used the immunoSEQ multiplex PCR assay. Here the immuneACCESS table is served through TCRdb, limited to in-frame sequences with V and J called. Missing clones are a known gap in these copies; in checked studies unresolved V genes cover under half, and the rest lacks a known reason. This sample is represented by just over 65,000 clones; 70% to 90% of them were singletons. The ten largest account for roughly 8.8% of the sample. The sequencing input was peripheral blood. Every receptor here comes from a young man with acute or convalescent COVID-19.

The CDR3 bases are TGCAGCGTTGTAGCCAGCCGTCTCTATGGCTACACCTTC. This encodes CSVVASRLYGYTF. The chain is built from TRBV29-1 and TRBJ1-2, with D hard to call. Germline V lookup: CDR1 SQVTM, CDR2 ANQGSEA. V lost 4 bases and J 4 bases, leaving 13 bases between the germline ends. This CDR3 spans 13 amino acids.

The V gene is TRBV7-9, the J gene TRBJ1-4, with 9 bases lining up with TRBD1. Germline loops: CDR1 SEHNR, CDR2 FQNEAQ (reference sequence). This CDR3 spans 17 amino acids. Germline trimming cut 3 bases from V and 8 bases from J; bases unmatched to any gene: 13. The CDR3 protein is CASSFPDRGSVREKLFF. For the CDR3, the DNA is TGTGCCAGCAGCTTTCCGGACAGGGGAAGTGTCCGGGAAAAACTGTTTTTT.

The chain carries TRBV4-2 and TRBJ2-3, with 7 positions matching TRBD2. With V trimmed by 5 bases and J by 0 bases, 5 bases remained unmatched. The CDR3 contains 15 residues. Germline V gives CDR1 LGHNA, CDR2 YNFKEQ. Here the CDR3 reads CASSSRETSTDTQYF. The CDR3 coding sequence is TGTGCCAGCAGCTCGCGGGAGACTAGCACAGATACGCAGTATTTT.

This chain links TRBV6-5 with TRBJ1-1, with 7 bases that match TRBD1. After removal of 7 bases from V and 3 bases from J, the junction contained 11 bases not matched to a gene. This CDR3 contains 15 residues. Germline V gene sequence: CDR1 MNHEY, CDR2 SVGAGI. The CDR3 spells CASTKHRGPDTEAFF. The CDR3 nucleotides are TGTGCCAGCACCAAACACAGGGGTCCGGACACTGAAGCTTTCTTT.

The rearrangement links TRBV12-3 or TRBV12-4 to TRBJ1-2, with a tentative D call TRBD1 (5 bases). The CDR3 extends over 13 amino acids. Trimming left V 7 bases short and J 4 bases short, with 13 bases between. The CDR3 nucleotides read TGTGCCAGCATTCCCGGACACGGCTATGGCTACACCTTC. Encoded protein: CASIPGHGYGYTF.

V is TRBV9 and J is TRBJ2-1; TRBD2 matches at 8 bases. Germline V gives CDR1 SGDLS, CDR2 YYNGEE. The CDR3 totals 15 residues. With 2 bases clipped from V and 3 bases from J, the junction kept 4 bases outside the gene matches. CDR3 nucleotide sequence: TGTGCCAGCAGCGTTAGCGGGACTATCTACAATGAGCAGTTCTTC. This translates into CASSVSGTIYNEQFF.

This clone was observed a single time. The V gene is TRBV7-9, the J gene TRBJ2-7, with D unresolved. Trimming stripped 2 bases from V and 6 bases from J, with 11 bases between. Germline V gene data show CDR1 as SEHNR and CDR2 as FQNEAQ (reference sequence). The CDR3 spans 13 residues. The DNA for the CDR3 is TGTGCCAGCAGCTTAACGGCCCCTAGCGAGCAGTACTTC. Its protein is CASSLTAPSEQYF.

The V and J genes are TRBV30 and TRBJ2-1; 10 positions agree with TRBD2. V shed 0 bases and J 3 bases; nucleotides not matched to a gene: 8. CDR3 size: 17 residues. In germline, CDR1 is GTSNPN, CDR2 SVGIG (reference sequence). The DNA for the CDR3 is TGTGCCTGGAGTGTATTACGAGCGGGAGGGAGCTACAATGAGCAGTTCTTC. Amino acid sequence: CAWSVLRAGGSYNEQFF.

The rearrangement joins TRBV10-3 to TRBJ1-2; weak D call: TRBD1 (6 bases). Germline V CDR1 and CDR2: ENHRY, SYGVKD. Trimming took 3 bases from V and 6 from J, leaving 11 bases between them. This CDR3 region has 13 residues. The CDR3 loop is CAISDSPGDGYTF. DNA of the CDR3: TGTGCCATCAGTGATTCACCAGGGGATGGCTACACCTTC.

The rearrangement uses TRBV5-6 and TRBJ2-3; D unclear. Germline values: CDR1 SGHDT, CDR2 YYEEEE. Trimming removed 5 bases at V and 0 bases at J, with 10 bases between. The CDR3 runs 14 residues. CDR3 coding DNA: TGTGCCAGCAGTGAGAGATTTAGCACAGATACGCAGTATTTT. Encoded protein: CASSERFSTDTQYF.

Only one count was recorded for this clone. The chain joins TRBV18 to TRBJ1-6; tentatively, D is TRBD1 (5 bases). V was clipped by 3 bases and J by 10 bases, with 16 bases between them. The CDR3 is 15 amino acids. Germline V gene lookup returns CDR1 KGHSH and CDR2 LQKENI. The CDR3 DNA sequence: TGTGCCAGCTCACCGGCCCAGGGCATCTCCTCACCCCTCCACTTT. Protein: CASSPAQGISSPLHF. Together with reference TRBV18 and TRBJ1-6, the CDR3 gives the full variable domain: NAGVMQNPRHLVRRRGQEARLRCSPMKGHSHVYWYRQLPEEGLKFMVYLQKENIIDESGMPKERFSAEFPKEGPSILRIQQVVRGDSAAYFCASSPAQGISSPLHFGNGTRLTVT.

The CDR3 protein is CASSQIGTSGRARTGELFF. As DNA, the CDR3 is TGTGCCAGCAGCCAAATAGGGACTAGCGGGAGGGCACGAACCGGGGAGCTGTTTTTT. This rearrangement joins TRBV7-8 to TRBJ2-2; 16 bases are shared with TRBD2. CDR1 SGHVS and CDR2 FQNEAQ come from the germline V gene. The CDR3 is 19 residues long. V shed 5 bases and J 5 bases; nucleotides not matched to a gene: 11.

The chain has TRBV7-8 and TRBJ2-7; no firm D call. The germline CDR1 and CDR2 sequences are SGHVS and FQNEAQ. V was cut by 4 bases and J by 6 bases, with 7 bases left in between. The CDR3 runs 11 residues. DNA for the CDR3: TGTGCCAGCAGCTCCCACAGCGAGCAGTACTTC. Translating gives CASSSHSEQYF.

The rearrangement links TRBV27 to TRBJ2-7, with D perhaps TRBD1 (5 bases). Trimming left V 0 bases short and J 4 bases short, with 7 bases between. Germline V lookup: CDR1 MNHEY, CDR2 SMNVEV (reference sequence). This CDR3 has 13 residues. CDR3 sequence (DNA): TGTGCCAGCAGTTTATCGACAGTTTACGAGCAGTACTTC. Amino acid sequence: CASSLSTVYEQYF.

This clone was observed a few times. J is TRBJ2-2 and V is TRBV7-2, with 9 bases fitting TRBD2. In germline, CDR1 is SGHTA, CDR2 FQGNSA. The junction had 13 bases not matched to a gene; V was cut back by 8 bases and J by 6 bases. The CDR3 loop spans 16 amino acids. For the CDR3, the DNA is TGTGCCAGCTACACCAGGCCTAGCGGGATCCCCGGGGAGCTGTTTTTT. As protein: CASYTRPSGIPGELFF.

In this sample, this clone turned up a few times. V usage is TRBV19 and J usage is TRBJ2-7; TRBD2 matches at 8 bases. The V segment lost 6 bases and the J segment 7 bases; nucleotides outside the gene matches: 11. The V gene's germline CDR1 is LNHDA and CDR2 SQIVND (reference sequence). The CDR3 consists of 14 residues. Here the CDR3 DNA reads TGTGCCAGTAGCAAAAGCGGGAGCTCATGGGAGCAGTACTTC. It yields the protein CASSKSGSSWEQYF.

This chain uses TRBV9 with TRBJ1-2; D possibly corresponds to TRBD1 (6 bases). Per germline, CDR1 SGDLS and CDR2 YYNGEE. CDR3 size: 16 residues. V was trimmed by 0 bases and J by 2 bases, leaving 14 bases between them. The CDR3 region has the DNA TGTGCCAGCAGCGTAGACTGGGCCGACAGGAACTATGGCTACACCTTC. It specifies CASSVDWADRNYGYTF. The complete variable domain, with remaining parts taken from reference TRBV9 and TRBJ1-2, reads DSGVTQTPKHLITATGQRVTLRCSPRSGDLSVYWYQQSLDQGLQFLIQYYNGEERAKGNILERFSAQQFPDLHSELNLSSLELGDSALYFCASSVDWADRNYGYTFGSGTRLTVV.

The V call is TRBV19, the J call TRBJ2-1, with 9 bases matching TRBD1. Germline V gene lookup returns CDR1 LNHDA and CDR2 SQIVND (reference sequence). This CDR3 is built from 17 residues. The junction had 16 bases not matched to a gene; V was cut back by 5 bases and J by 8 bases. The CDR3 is CASSARIGTGMLDEQFF. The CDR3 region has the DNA TGTGCCAGTAGTGCCAGAATCGGGACAGGGATGCTCGATGAGCAGTTCTTC.

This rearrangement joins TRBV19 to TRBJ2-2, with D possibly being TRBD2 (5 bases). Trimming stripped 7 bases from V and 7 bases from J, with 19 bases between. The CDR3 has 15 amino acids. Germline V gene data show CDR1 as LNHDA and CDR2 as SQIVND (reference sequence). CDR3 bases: TGTGCCAGTATTTACCGGGAAGGGTTCGTCGGGGAGCTGTTTTTT. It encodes CASIYREGFVGELFF.

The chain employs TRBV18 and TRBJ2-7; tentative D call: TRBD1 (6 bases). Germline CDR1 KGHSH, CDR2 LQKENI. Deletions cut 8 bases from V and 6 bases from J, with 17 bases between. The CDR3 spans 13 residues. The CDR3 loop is CASLADVQGEQYF. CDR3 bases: TGTGCCAGCCTCGCGGACGTACAGGGCGAGCAGTACTTC.

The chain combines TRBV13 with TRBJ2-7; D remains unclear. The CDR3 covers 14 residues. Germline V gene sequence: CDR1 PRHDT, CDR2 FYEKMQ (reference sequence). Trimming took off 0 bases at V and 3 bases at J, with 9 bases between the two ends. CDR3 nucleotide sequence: TGTGCCAGCAGCTTAGGCCAATCGGTCTACGAGCAGTACTTC. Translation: CASSLGQSVYEQYF.

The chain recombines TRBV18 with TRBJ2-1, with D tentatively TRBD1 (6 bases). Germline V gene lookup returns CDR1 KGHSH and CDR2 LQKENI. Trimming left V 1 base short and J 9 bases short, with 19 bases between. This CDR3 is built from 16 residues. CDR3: CASSPLGAIQGGEQFF. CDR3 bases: TGTGCCAGCTCACCACTGGGAGCGATACAGGGTGGTGAGCAGTTCTTC.

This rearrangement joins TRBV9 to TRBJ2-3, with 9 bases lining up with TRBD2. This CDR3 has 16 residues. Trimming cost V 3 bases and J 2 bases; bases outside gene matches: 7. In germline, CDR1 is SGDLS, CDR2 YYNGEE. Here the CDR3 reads CASSAGTSPFTDTQYF. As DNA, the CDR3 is TGTGCCAGCAGCGCGGGGACTAGCCCCTTCACAGATACGCAGTATTTT.

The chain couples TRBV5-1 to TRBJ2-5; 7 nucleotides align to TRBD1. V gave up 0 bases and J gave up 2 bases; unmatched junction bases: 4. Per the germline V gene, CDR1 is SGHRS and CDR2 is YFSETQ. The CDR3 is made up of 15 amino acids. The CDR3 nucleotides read TGCGCCAGCAGCTTGGTACAGGGGAGACAAGAGACCCAGTACTTC. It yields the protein CASSLVQGRQETQYF. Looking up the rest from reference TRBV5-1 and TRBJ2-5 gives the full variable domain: KAGVTQTPRYLIKTRGQQVTLSCSPISGHRSVSWYQQTPGQGLQFLFEYFSETQRNKGNFPGRFSGRQFSNSRSEMNVSTLELGDSALYLCASSLVQGRQETQYFGPGTRLLVL.